This T cell receptor (beta chain) came from a study of identical twins. Trimming stripped 5 bases from V and 2 bases from J, with 10 bases between. CDR3 length: 12 amino acids. CDR1 and CDR2 (germline): SQVTM, ANQGSEA. One entry per CDR3 protein, called by TCRdb with MiXCR from the 5' RACE reads. The sample lists some 600,000 distinct CDR3 sequences; about 7.1% were seen once. The same specimen was also included in a second study, on yellow fever vaccine responses in identical twins.

The sequence came from a young woman in good health. The chain combines TRBV29-1 with TRBJ2-7; D uncertain. The sequenced material came from PBMCs. The CDR3 region has the DNA TGCAGCGTTATCAACACCCCCTACGAGCAGTACTTC. As protein: CSVINTPYEQYF.